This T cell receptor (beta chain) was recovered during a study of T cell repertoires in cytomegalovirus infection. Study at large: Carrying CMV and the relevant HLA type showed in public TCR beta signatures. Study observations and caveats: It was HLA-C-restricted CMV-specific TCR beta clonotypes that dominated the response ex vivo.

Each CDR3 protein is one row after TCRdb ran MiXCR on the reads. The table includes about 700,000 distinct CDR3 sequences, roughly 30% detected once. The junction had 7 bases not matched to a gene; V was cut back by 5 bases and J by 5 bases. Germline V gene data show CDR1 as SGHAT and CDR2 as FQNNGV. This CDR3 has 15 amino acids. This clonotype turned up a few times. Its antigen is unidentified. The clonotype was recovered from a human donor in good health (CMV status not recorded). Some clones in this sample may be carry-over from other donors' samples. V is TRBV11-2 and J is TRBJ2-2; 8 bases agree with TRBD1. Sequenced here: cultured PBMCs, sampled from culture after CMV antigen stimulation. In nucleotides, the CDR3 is TGTGCCAGCAGCCCTGGACAGGGCCAGACCGGGGAGCTGTTTTTT. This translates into CASSPGQGQTGELFF.